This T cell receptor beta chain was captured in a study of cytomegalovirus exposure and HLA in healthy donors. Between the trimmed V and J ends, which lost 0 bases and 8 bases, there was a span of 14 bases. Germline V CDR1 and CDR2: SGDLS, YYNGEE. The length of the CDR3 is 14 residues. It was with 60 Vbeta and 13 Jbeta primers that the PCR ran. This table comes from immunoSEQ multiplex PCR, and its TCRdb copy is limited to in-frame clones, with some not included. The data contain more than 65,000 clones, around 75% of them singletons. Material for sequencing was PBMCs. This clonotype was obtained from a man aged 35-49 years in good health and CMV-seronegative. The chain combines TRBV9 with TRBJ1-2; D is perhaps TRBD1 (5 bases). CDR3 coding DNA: TGTGCCAGCAGCGTAGCTATCCAGGGCGAAGGCTACACCTTC. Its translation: CASSVAIQGEGYTF. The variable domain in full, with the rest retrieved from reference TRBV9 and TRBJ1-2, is DSGVTQTPKHLITATGQRVTLRCSPRSGDLSVYWYQQSLDQGLQFLIQYYNGEERAKGNILERFSAQQFPDLHSELNLSSLELGDSALYFCASSVAIQGEGYTFGSGTRLTVV.